Included here is one T cell receptor (beta chain) sequence, with context. This CDR3 is also generated by other DNA sequences in the sample. TCRdb's table, derived via immunoSEQ multiplex PCR, lists solely in-frame clones and lacks some. The table includes about 2.1 million clones, 85% to 95% detected once. The CDR3 covers 15 residues. The V end was cut by 3 bases, the J end by 2 bases, with 12 bases between. CDR1 and CDR2 (germline): LNHDA, SQIVND (reference sequence). This specimen belongs to a study of shared clonotypes between healthy human individuals. CD8 cells classed as naive were CD45RO-negative and positively selected for CCR7, excluding terminally differentiated effector memory CD45RA+ cells.

This TCR was sampled from a man aged 18-30 years in good health. Some clones in this sample may be carry-over from other donors' samples. Sequencing input: naive CD8+ T cells from PBMCs. This rearrangement joins TRBV19 to TRBJ2-3, with D possibly TRBD2 on 6 matching bases. DNA for the CDR3: TGTGCCAGTAGTATCGGGACTGGAAACACAGATACGCAGTATTTT. This codes for CASSIGTGNTDTQYF.